This T cell receptor (beta chain) was captured in a study of blood T cell repertoires in COVID-19. The method was immunoSEQ multiplex PCR; TCRdb's version includes in-frame clones alone and lacks a portion of them. The repertoire consists of 250,000 to 300,000 clones, with 70% to 90% occurring once and the leading ten covering under 2.5%. Those enrolled, adults aged roughly 18 to 90 years, came from some 25 US areas. This clone was observed once. Germline values: CDR1 MRHNA, CDR2 SNTAGT. The CDR3 covers 14 residues. After removal of 9 bases from V and 0 bases from J, the junction contained 5 bases not matched to a gene.

The clonotype was recovered from a woman in her forties or fifties who had recovered from COVID-19. This sequence joins TRBV6-4 and TRBJ1-5; 7 bases are shared with TRBD1. Sequenced material: PBMCs or T cells enriched from blood (not recorded which). The CDR3 DNA is TGTGCCAGGATACAGGGGATTAGCAATCAGCCCCAGCATTTT. Translation gives CARIQGISNQPQHF.